The present entry profiles one TCR beta chain with its context. Its specificity is not known. The entry originates in a study of cytomegalovirus exposure and HLA in healthy donors. Looking at the study overall: Out of 150 million to 200 million T cells, an earlier analysis found about 100 million unique TCR beta sequences in total.

Study conclusions and caveats: The study put 150 to 200 TCR beta chains on its list as cytomegalovirus-associated. Later, TCR association rates were found to vary by HLA locus, highest for DRB1 and lowest for HLA-C. Roughly even sequencing depth across donors was the assumption behind the presence/absence analyses.

60 Vbeta and 13 Jbeta primers were used in PCR. Only in-frame clones appear in the TCRdb table, and some are missing; sequencing was by immunoSEQ multiplex PCR. The sample records 200,000 or so clones, approximately 79% being singletons. V was pared by 4 bases and J by 7 bases, with 14 bases between. The CDR3 sequence is 14 residues long. Germline V gives CDR1 LGHNA, CDR2 YSLEER. The TCR originated in a man aged 18 to 30 in good health and CMV-seronegative. The rearrangement joins TRBV4-3 to TRBJ2-1, with unresolved D. The sequencing sample was made of PBMCs. The CDR3 loop is CASSPRVISNEQFF. CDR3 DNA sequence: TGCGCCAGCAGCCCTCGGGTCATATCAAATGAGCAGTTCTTC.